This TCR beta chain stems from a study of shared clonotypes between healthy human individuals. Sorted-subset replicate PCR reactions contained roughly 190 ng DNA, corresponding to about 30,000 T cell genomes. In the study's own analysis: Filtering of immunoSEQ junctional sequences could not match full-length read filtering. The table came from immunoSEQ multiplex PCR; TCRdb's copy has only in-frame clones and leaves some out. The DNA gave D and trimming, while V, J and clone size come from that table. The data show fewer than 800,000 clones, about 90% seen once. Selected positively for CCR7 and CD45RO-negative, naive CD8 cells excluded terminally differentiated effector memory CD45RA+ cells. All donors were Caucasian adults living in Nashville, Tennessee. V dropped 0 bases and J dropped 8; count of bases not matched to a gene: 9. The germline V gene encodes CDR1 MNHEY and CDR2 SVGAGI. The CDR3 extends over 16 amino acids.

V and J are TRBV6-5 and TRBJ2-1; 8 bases fit TRBD2. Sequencing was carried out using naive CD8+ T cells sorted from blood. This receptor was obtained from a man aged 25-45 years in good health. CDR3: CASSYSTGRAYDEQFF. CDR3 sequence (DNA): TGTGCCAGCAGTTACTCGACCGGGAGGGCGTACGATGAGCAGTTCTTC.